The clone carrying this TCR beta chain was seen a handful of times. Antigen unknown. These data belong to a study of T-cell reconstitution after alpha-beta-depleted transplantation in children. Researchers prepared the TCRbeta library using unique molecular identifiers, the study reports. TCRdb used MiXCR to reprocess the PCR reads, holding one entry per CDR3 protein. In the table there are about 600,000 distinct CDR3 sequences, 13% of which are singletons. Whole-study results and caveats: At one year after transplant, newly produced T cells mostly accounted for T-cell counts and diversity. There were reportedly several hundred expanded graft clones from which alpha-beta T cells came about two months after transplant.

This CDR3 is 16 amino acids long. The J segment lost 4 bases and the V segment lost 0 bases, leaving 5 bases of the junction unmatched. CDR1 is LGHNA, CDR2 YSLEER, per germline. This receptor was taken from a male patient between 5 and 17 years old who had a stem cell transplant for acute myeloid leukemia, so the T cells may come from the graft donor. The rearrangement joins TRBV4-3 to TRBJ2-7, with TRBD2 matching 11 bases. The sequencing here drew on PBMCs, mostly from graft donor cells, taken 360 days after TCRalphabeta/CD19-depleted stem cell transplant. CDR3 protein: CASSQDMASGGYEQYF. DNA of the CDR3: TGCGCCAGCAGCCAAGATATGGCTAGCGGGGGGTACGAGCAGTACTTC.